Given below is one TCR beta chain in context. Germline V gene lookup returns CDR1 LGHDT and CDR2 YNNKEL (reference sequence). V gave up 4 bases and J gave up 5 bases; unmatched junction bases: 2. The CDR3 totals 14 residues. Under the authors' procedure: Researchers report that nucleated cell counts were estimated from reference gene primer amplification. The method was immunoSEQ multiplex PCR; TCRdb's version includes in-frame clones alone and lacks a portion of them. V and J calls and clone size come straight from that table; D and trimming were deduced from the DNA. The sample lists 90,000 or so clones; roughly 90% were seen once. This record belongs to a study of blood T cell repertoires in COVID-19. In the study overall: Some COVID-19 samples were acute and others convalescent; all came from the United States, Italy and Spain. T cells, B-cell-depleted T cells, or PBMCs supplied cDNA or gDNA.

The TCR comes from a woman between 65 and 79 years old with acute or convalescent COVID-19. The sequenced material came from peripheral blood. The rearrangement joins TRBV3-1 (or the pseudogene TRBV3-2) to TRBJ2-5, with 12 bases lining up with TRBD1. The CDR3: CASSRDRGRETQYF. The CDR3 DNA reads as TGTGCCAGCAGCCGGGACAGGGGGCGCGAGACCCAGTACTTC.